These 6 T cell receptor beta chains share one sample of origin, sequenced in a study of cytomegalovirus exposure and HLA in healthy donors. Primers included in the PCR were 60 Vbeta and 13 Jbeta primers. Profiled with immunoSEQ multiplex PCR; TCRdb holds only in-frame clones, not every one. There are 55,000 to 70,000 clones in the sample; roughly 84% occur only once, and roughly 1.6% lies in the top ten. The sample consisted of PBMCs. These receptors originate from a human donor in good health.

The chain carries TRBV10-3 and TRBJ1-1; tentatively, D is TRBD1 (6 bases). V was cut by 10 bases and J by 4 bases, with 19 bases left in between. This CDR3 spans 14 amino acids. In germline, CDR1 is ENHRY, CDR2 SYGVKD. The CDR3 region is CATERDRPSTEAFF. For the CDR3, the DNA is TGTGCCACCGAACGCGACAGGCCCTCCACTGAAGCTTTCTTT.

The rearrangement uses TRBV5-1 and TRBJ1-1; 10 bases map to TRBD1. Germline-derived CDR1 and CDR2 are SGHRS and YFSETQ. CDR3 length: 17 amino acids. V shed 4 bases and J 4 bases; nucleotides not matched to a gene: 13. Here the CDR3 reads CASSKRDRGWSSTEAFF. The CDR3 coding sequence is TGCGCCAGCAGCAAACGGGACAGGGGTTGGAGTAGCACTGAAGCTTTCTTT.

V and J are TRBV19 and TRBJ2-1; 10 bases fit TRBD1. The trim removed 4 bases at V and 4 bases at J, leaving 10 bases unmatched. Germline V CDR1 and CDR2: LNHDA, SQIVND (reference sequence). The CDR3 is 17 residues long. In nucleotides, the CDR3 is TGTGCCAGTAGTACGGGGTCGACAGGGGGCGAGTACAATGAGCAGTTCTTC. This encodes CASSTGSTGGEYNEQFF.

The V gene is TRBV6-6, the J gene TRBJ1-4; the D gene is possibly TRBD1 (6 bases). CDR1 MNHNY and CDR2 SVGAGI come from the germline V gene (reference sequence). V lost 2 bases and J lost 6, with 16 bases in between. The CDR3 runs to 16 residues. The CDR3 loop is CASSYTKQGRDEKLFF. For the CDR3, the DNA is TGTGCCAGCAGTTACACAAAACAGGGACGGGATGAAAAACTGTTTTTT.

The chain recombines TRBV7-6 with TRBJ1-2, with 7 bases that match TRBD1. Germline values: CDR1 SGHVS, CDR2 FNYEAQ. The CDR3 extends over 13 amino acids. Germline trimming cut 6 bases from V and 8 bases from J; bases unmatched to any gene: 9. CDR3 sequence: CASSHYNRGGYTF. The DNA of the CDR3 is TGTGCCAGCAGTCATTACAACAGGGGAGGCTACACCTTC.

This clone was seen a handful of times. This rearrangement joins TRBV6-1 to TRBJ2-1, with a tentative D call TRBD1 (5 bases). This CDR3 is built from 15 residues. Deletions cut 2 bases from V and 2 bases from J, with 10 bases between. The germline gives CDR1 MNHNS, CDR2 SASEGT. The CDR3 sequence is CASSERWGTYNEQFF. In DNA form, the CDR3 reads TGTGCCAGCAGTGAACGTTGGGGCACCTACAATGAGCAGTTCTTC.